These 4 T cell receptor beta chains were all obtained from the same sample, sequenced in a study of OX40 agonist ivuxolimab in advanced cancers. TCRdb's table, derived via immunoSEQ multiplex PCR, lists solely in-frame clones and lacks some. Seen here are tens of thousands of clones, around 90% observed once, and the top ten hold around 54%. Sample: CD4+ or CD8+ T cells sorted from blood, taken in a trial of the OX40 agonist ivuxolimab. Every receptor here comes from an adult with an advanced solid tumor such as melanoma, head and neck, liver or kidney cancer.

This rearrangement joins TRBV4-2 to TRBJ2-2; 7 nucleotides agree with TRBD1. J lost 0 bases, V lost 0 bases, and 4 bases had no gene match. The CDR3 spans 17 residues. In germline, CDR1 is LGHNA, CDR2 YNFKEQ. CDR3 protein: CASSQEQGSANTGELFF. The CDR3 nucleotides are TGTGCCAGCAGCCAAGAACAGGGGTCTGCGAACACCGGGGAGCTGTTTTTT.

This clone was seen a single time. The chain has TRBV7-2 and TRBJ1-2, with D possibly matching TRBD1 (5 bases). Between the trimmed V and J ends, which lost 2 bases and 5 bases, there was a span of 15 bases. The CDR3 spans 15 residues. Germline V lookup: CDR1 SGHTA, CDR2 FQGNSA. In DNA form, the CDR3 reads TGTGCCAGCAGCTTACTTGAGACAGATTATTATGGCTACACCTTC. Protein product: CASSLLETDYYGYTF.

The CDR3 protein is CASSEASGDYEQYF. CDR3 bases: TGTGCCAGCAGTGAAGCGTCAGGGGACTACGAGCAGTACTTC. This sequence joins TRBV2 and TRBJ2-7; D perhaps matches TRBD1 (6 bases). The CDR3 runs to 14 residues. V was shortened by 0 bases and J by 3 bases, with 9 bases between the two germline ends. Germline V lookup: CDR1 SNHLY, CDR2 FYNNEI. The full variable domain, its missing parts supplied by reference TRBV2 and TRBJ2-7, is EPEVTQTPSHQVTQMGQEVILRCVPISNHLYFYWYRQILGQKVEFLVSFYNNEISEKSEIFDDQFSVERPDGSNFTLKIRSTKLEDSAMYFCASSEASGDYEQYFGPGTRLTVT.

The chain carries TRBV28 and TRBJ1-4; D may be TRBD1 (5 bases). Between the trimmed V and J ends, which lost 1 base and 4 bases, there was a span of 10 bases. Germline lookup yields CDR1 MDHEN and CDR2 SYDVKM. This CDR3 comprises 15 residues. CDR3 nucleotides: TGTGCCAGCAGTTTATCCCGACAGATTAATGAAAAACTGTTTTTT. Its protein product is CASSLSRQINEKLFF.